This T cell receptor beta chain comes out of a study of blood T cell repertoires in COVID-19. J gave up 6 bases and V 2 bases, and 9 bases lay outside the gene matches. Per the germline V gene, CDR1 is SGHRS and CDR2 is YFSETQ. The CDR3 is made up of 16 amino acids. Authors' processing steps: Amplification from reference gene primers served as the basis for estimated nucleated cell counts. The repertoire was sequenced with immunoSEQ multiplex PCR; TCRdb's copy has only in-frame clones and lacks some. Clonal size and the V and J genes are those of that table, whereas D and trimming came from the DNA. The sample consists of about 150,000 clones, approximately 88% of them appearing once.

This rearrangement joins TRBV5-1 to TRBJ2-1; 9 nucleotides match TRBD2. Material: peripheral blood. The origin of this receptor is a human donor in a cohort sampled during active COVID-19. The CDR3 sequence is CASSFESAGGINEQFF. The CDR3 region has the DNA TGCGCCAGCAGCTTCGAGTCTGCGGGAGGGATCAATGAGCAGTTCTTC.